Here is one T cell receptor beta chain with its context. CDR3 length equals 18 residues. The ends lost 1 base at V and 2 bases at J; junction bases unmatched: 8. Germline V gene data show CDR1 as MNHEY and CDR2 as SMNVEV (reference sequence). The sample is drawn from a study of blood T cell repertoires in COVID-19. On the study more broadly: PBMCs, B-cell-depleted T cells, or T cells provided the cDNA or gDNA that made up the material.

The protocol was immunoSEQ multiplex PCR, while the TCRdb copy is restricted to in-frame clones and leaves out a portion. This repertoire shows 150,000 to 200,000 clones, approximately 80% found once; its top ten account for 15% to 20%. The genes are TRBV27 and TRBJ2-3; 11 nucleotides line up with TRBD2. The sample was PBMCs or T cells enriched from blood (not recorded which). This receptor was taken from a woman aged 45-60 years who had recovered from COVID-19. CDR3: CASSLYRLAGFDTDTQYF. In nucleotides, the CDR3 is TGTGCCAGCAGTTTATATCGACTAGCGGGATTTGACACAGATACGCAGTATTTT.